The present entry profiles one T cell receptor beta chain with its context. Its antigen is as yet unknown. Time point denoted: baseline pretreatment blood. Documented treatment: 15 Gy SBRT to primary tumor, nephrectomy 4 weeks later. The CDR3 runs 16 residues. V trimming: 5 bases; J trimming: 10 bases; junction bases outside the gene matches: 16. The germline gives CDR1 SQVTM, CDR2 ANQGSEA. The sample belongs to a study of radiation and T cells in renal cell carcinoma. Study-level points and caveats: Top tumor clonotypes rose in blood 2 weeks post-radiation, then contracted.

Measured with immunoSEQ multiplex PCR; TCRdb has only the in-frame clones, and not every one. The sample records over 120,000 clones, nearly 90% being singletons. The clonotype was recovered from a woman aged 45-59 years with renal cell carcinoma. Specimen: blood, collected from a patient whose treatment included radiotherapy and nephrectomy. The V call is TRBV29-1, the J call TRBJ2-1; 11 bases fit TRBD2. In nucleotides, the CDR3 is TGCAGCGTTCAGGTGTTGGGTAGCGGGGGGGCATGGGAGCAGTTCTTC. This encodes CSVQVLGSGGAWEQFF.